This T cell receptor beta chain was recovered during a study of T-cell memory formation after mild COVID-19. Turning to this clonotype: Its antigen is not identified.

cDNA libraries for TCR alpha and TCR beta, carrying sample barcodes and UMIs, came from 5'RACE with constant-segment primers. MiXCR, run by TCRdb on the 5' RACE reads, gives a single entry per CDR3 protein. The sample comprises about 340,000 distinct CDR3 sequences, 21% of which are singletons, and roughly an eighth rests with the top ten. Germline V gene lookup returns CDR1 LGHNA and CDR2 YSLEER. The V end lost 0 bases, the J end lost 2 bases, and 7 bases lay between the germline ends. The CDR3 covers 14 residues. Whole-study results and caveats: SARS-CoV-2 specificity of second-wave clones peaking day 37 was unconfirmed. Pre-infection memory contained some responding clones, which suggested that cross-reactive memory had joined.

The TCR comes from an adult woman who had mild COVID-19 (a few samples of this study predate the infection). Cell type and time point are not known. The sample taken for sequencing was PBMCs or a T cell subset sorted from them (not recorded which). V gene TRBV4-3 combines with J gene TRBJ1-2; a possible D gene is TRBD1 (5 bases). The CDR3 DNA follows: TGCGCCAGCAGCCAAGAGCCAGGGAACTATGGCTACACCTTC. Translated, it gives CASSQEPGNYGYTF.